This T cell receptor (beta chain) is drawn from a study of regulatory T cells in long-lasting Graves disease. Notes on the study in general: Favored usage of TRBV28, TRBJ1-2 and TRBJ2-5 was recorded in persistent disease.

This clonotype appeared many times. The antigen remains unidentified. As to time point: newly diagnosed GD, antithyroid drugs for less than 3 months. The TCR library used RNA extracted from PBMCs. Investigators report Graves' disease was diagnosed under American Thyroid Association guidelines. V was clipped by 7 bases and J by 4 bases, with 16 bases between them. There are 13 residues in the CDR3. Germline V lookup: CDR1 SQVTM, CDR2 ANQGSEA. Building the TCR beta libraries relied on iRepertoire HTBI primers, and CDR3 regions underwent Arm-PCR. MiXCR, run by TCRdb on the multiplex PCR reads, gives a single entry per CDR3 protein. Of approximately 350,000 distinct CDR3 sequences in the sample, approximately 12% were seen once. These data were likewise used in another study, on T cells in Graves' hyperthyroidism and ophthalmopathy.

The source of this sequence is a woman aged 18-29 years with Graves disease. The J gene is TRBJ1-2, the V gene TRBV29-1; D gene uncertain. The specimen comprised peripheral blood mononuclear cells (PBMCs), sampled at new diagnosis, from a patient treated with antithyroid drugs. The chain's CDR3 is CSAPDPGPYGYTF. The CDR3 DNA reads TGCAGCGCGCCGGACCCGGGTCCCTATGGCTACACCTTC.